This record looks at one T cell receptor beta chain sequence and its context. The antigen is not known. A multiplex PCR was run with 60 Vbeta primers and 13 Jbeta primers. Sequencing used immunoSEQ multiplex PCR; TCRdb keeps in-frame clones, though not all of them. The repertoire holds roughly 190,000 clones, with around 75% as singletons. The germline V gene encodes CDR1 SGHKS and CDR2 YYEKEE (reference sequence). The CDR3 sequence is 13 residues long. Trimming pared 4 bases from V and 4 bases from J, leaving 12 bases between. The sample comes from a study of cytomegalovirus exposure and HLA in healthy donors. Study-level findings and limits: Rare TCR sequences dominated, though some public TCRs recurred in many donors. In a later analysis, a missense DCLRE1C variant was linked to TCR beta V- and J-gene trimming.

Material for sequencing was PBMCs. This chain links TRBV5-5 with TRBJ2-7, with D possibly TRBD2 on 5 matching bases. The receptor comes from a young woman in good health and CMV-seropositive. The CDR3 loop reads CASSGSNYYEQYF. Here the CDR3 DNA reads TGTGCCAGCAGCGGGAGTAACTATTACGAGCAGTACTTC. The variable domain in full, with the rest retrieved from reference TRBV5-5 and TRBJ2-7, is DAGVTQSPTHLIKTRGQQVTLRCSPISGHKSVSWYQQVLGQGPQFIFQYYEKEERGRGNFPDRFSARQFPNYSSELNVNALLLGDSALYLCASSGSNYYEQYFGPGTRLTVT.